The 6 T cell receptor beta chains listed next were all sequenced from one sample in a study of T cells in Graves' hyperthyroidism and ophthalmopathy. Amplification of TCR beta CDR3 regions was performed using RNA transcripts as template. In the first-round RT-PCR of the TCR CDR3, the HTBI primer set was used. TCRdb reprocessed the multiplex PCR reads with MiXCR, giving one entry per CDR3 protein. The sample lists about 290,000 distinct CDR3 sequences; roughly an eighth were seen once. Sequences were obtained from blood. These receptors originate from a woman aged 35 to 49 with Graves' hyperthyroidism.

This clonotype was seen a single time. This chain joins TRBV7-9 and TRBJ2-2, with 7 bases fitting TRBD1. The CDR3 runs 17 residues. The J segment lost 0 bases and the V segment lost 5 bases, leaving 9 bases of the junction unmatched. CDR1 is SEHNR, CDR2 FQNEAQ, per germline (reference sequence). The DNA of the CDR3 is TGTGCCAGCAGCCAAGATGAGCAGGGGGCGAACACCGGGGAGCTGTTTTTT. This translates into CASSQDEQGANTGELFF. Drawing the rest from reference TRBV7-9 and TRBJ2-2, the complete variable domain is DTGVSQNPRHKITKRGQNVTFRCDPISEHNRLYWYRQTLGQGPEFLTYFQNEAQLEKSRLLSDRFSAERPKGSFSTLEIQRTEQGDSAMYLCASSQDEQGANTGELFFGEGSRLTVL.

This clonotype showed up many times. This chain joins TRBV6-2 or TRBV6-3 and TRBJ1-4; D ambiguous. The germline V gene encodes CDR1 MNHEY and CDR2 SVGEGT. The CDR3 runs to 16 residues. Trimming removed 7 bases at V and 5 bases at J, with 20 bases between. This chain's CDR3 is CASNPTANPDNEKLFF. In DNA form, the CDR3 reads TGTGCCAGCAACCCGACGGCCAACCCGGACAATGAAAAACTGTTTTTT.

This clonotype was observed many times. The rearrangement uses TRBV11-2 and TRBJ1-5; perhaps TRBD1 as D (5 bases). The ends were cut back, 6 bases at V and 0 bases at J, with 21 bases in the middle. The CDR3 is 18 amino acids. Germline assignment: CDR1 SGHAT and CDR2 FQNNGV. The CDR3 reads CASSHRGEDKLSNQPQHF. CDR3 nucleotides: TGTGCCAGCAGTCATAGAGGAGAGGACAAACTTAGCAATCAGCCCCAGCATTTT.

There are many counts of this clonotype. V gene TRBV3-1 combines with J gene TRBJ2-7; possibly TRBD2 for D (6 bases). Trimming shortened V by 4 bases and J by 5 bases, and 18 bases separated the two germline ends. The CDR3 totals 15 residues. Germline V lookup: CDR1 LGHDT, CDR2 YNNKEL (reference sequence). Here the CDR3 DNA reads TGTGCCAGCAGCCGAGCTGGAGCTAGGGAGGACGAGCAGTACTTC. This encodes CASSRAGAREDEQYF.

This clonotype occurred many times. V is TRBV20-1 and J is TRBJ1-1, with D unclear. The CDR3 runs 18 residues. Trimming took 0 bases from V and 0 from J, leaving 20 bases between them. Germline values: CDR1 DFQATT, CDR2 SNEGSKA (reference sequence). CDR3 sequence (DNA): TGCAGTGCTAGAGATCGGCAGTTAGAATCGGCTATGAACACTGAAGCTTTCTTT. It specifies CSARDRQLESAMNTEAFF.

The chain combines TRBV30 with TRBJ1-3; no firm D call. The CDR3 has 14 residues. V was clipped by 0 bases and J by 0 bases, with 6 bases between them. Looked up from germline, CDR1 is GTSNPN and CDR2 is SVGIG (reference sequence). Written as DNA, the CDR3 is TGTGCCTGGAGTGTACGGGGCTCTGGAAACACCATATATTTT. The encoded protein is CAWSVRGSGNTIYF.